This entry lists 25 T cell receptor beta chains sequenced from one sample in a study of blood T cell repertoires in COVID-19. Some clones are missing from TCRdb's copy, which holds only in-frame ones; the method was immunoSEQ multiplex PCR. The sample lists about 160,000 clones, approximately 88% occurring once. Sequencing input: peripheral blood. All receptors come from a woman aged 55-75 years who had recovered from COVID-19.

The rearrangement joins TRBV7-9 to TRBJ2-7; D may be TRBD2 (5 bases). Deletions cut 6 bases from V and 0 bases from J, with 9 bases between. The germline V gene has CDR1 SEHNR and CDR2 FQNEAQ (reference sequence). The CDR3 contains 13 residues. CDR3 nucleotides: TGTGCCAGCAGTGGAGGCAGCTCCTACGAGCAGTACTTC. This encodes CASSGGSSYEQYF. The full variable domain, rest sourced from reference TRBV7-9 and TRBJ2-7, is DTGVSQNPRHKITKRGQNVTFRCDPISEHNRLYWYRQTLGQGPEFLTYFQNEAQLEKSRLLSDRFSAERPKGSFSTLEIQRTEQGDSAMYLCASSGGSSYEQYFGPGTRLTVT.

The V and J genes are TRBV16 and TRBJ1-4; D remains unclear. Germline loops: CDR1 KGHSY, CDR2 FQNENV. CDR3 length: 16 amino acids. V was trimmed by 2 bases and J by 0 bases, leaving 10 bases between them. For the CDR3, the DNA is TGTGCCAGCAGCCAAATACGCACTTCAACTAATGAAAAACTGTTTTTT. The encoded protein is CASSQIRTSTNEKLFF.

The rearrangement links TRBV2 to TRBJ1-6; D might be TRBD1 (5 bases). The germline V gene has CDR1 SNHLY and CDR2 FYNNEI. The germline V and J ends were trimmed by 3 bases and 8 bases, with 11 bases remaining between them. This CDR3 has 14 amino acids. CDR3 sequence: CASSEGGDHSPLHF. The CDR3 bases are TGTGCCAGCAGTGAGGGGGGAGACCATTCACCCCTCCACTTT. Together with reference TRBV2 and TRBJ1-6, the CDR3 gives the full variable domain: EPEVTQTPSHQVTQMGQEVILRCVPISNHLYFYWYRQILGQKVEFLVSFYNNEISEKSEIFDDQFSVERPDGSNFTLKIRSTKLEDSAMYFCASSEGGDHSPLHFGNGTRLTVT.

The chain carries TRBV2 and TRBJ1-3; D gene ambiguous. This CDR3 has 13 amino acids. Germline V gene data show CDR1 as SNHLY and CDR2 as FYNNEI. The V end was cut by 4 bases, the J end by 8 bases, with 12 bases between. In DNA form, the CDR3 reads TGTGCCAGCAGTGCCCGGGGTGCGGACACCATATATTTT. The encoded protein is CASSARGADTIYF.

The chain couples TRBV5-1 to TRBJ2-7; no firm D call. Trimming stripped 4 bases from V and 5 bases from J, with 4 bases between. The CDR3 runs 10 residues. The germline V gene has CDR1 SGHRS and CDR2 YFSETQ. CDR3 sequence reads: CASSANEQYF. The CDR3 nucleotides are TGCGCCAGCAGCGCGAACGAGCAGTACTTC.

This clone has just one count. This chain links TRBV11-2 with TRBJ2-2; no clear D. CDR3 size: 13 residues. Trimming left V 5 bases short and J 7 bases short, with 11 bases between. Germline-derived CDR1 and CDR2 are SGHAT and FQNNGV. The CDR3 loop reads CASSPMRNGELFF. CDR3 DNA: TGTGCCAGCAGCCCCATGCGTAACGGGGAGCTGTTTTTT.

This rearrangement joins TRBV30 to TRBJ2-6; D perhaps matches TRBD1 (6 bases). Germline V gives CDR1 GTSNPN, CDR2 SVGIG (reference sequence). The length of the CDR3 is 14 residues. V shed 5 bases and J shed 1 base, with 9 bases lying between them. CDR3 coding DNA: TGTGCCTGGGATACAGGGTCTGGGGCCAACGTCCTGACTTTC. Its protein product is CAWDTGSGANVLTF.

This rearrangement joins TRBV28 to TRBJ1-2; TRBD1 matches at 9 bases. Per the germline V gene, CDR1 is MDHEN and CDR2 is SYDVKM. V was clipped by 5 bases and J by 2 bases; unmatched bases: 12. The CDR3 totals 17 residues. CDR3 sequence: CASSPGGTGRWNYGYTF. Written as DNA, the CDR3 is TGTGCCAGCAGTCCCGGCGGGACAGGGAGGTGGAACTATGGCTACACCTTC.

The genes are TRBV6-5 and TRBJ2-7; 10 positions match TRBD1. There are 15 residues in the CDR3. The V and J ends lost 5 bases and 6 bases, in that order; junction bases with no gene match: 10. In germline, CDR1 is MNHEY, CDR2 SVGAGI. The CDR3 reads CASSRPGQGLVEQYF. As DNA, the CDR3 is TGTGCCAGCAGTCGTCCGGGACAGGGGTTGGTCGAGCAGTACTTC.

This clone has just one count. The V and J genes are TRBV28 and TRBJ1-2; D unclear. Trimming shortened V by 10 bases and J by 1 base, and 22 bases separated the two germline ends. The germline V gene encodes CDR1 MDHEN and CDR2 SYDVKM. The CDR3 has 16 amino acids. Here the CDR3 reads CAITIDTAGSNYGYTF. The CDR3 region has the DNA TGTGCCATCACGATCGACACCGCGGGCAGTAACTATGGCTACACCTTC.

The sample holds one count of this clone. V is TRBV5-1 and J is TRBJ2-1; 8 bases align to TRBD1. The J segment lost 7 bases and the V segment lost 2 bases, leaving 5 bases of the junction unmatched. The CDR3 consists of 14 residues. CDR1 is SGHRS, CDR2 YFSETQ, per germline. CDR3 region: CASSLLTGDNEQFF. The CDR3 coding sequence is TGCGCCAGCAGCTTATTGACAGGGGATAATGAGCAGTTCTTC.

This clone appeared a few times. The chain uses TRBV5-5 and TRBJ2-7, with D perhaps TRBD2 (6 bases). V gave up 3 bases and J gave up 4 bases, with 14 bases separating them. This CDR3 region has 14 residues. CDR1 SGHKS and CDR2 YYEKEE come from the germline V gene (reference sequence). CDR3: CASSWTDGGYEQYF. Here the CDR3 DNA reads TGTGCCAGCAGCTGGACGGACGGGGGTTACGAGCAGTACTTC. Using reference TRBV5-5 and TRBJ2-7 for the parts outside the CDR3, the full variable domain is DAGVTQSPTHLIKTRGQQVTLRCSPISGHKSVSWYQQVLGQGPQFIFQYYEKEERGRGNFPDRFSARQFPNYSSELNVNALLLGDSALYLCASSWTDGGYEQYFGPGTRLTVT.

This clone came up once. The chain combines TRBV10-2 with TRBJ2-7; the match to TRBD1 covers 9 bases. With V trimmed by 7 bases and J by 3 bases, 7 bases remained unmatched. The germline V gene encodes CDR1 WSHSY and CDR2 SAAADI. This CDR3 contains 14 residues. CDR3 in amino acids: CASTSRDRVYEQYF. The CDR3 DNA reads TGCGCCAGCACTTCCCGGGACAGGGTCTACGAGCAGTACTTC.

This rearrangement joins TRBV6-5 to TRBJ1-1; 8 nucleotides align to TRBD1. V trimming: 10 bases; J trimming: 1 base; junction bases outside the gene matches: 2. Per the germline V gene, CDR1 is MNHEY and CDR2 is SVGAGI. The CDR3 runs 12 residues. In nucleotides, the CDR3 is TGTGCCACAGGGGGCCGGAACACTGAAGCTTTCTTT. Protein product: CATGGRNTEAFF.

The chain is built from TRBV11-1 and TRBJ2-7, with unresolved D. The CDR3 has 13 residues. V lost 1 base and J lost 5, with 9 bases in between. CDR1 and CDR2 from the germline V gene are SGHAT and FQDESV (reference sequence). CDR3 sequence reads: CASSLGMANEQYF. DNA of the CDR3: TGTGCCAGCAGCTTAGGAATGGCCAACGAGCAGTACTTC.

The chain is built from TRBV5-1 and TRBJ2-6; TRBD2 matches 10 bases. The J segment lost 4 bases and the V segment lost 7 bases, leaving 5 bases of the junction unmatched. CDR1 is SGHRS, CDR2 YFSETQ, per germline. The CDR3 is 15 amino acids. The CDR3 DNA reads TGCGCCAGCTTCCCTAGCGGGGGCGGGGCCAACGTCCTGACTTTC. This codes for CASFPSGGGANVLTF.

The chain uses TRBV27 and TRBJ1-2, with TRBD1 identical over 10 bases. Germline-derived CDR1 and CDR2 are MNHEY and SMNVEV (reference sequence). The ends lost 6 bases at V and 4 bases at J; junction bases unmatched: 5. The CDR3 has 14 amino acids. CDR3 amino acids: CASRGTGEGYGYTF. CDR3 DNA: TGTGCCAGCAGGGGGACAGGGGAGGGCTATGGCTACACCTTC.

The CDR3 nucleotides are TGCGCCAGCAAACTAGCGGGGGGAGGTAATGAGCAGTTCTTC. It specifies CASKLAGGGNEQFF. This chain connects TRBV10-1 to TRBJ2-1; 12 bases fit TRBD2. Germline trimming cut 7 bases from V and 7 bases from J; bases unmatched to any gene: 5. The germline V gene has CDR1 WNHNN and CDR2 SYGVQD (reference sequence). The CDR3 spans 14 residues.

The chain links TRBV4-3 to TRBJ2-7; 9 nucleotides match TRBD2. The CDR3 is 16 amino acids. From germline, CDR1 is LGHNA and CDR2 YSLEER. V dropped 0 bases and J dropped 9; count of bases not matched to a gene: 12. DNA for the CDR3: TGCGCCAGCAGCCAAGAGTTGCGGGGGGGCTTTGTTCGGCAGTACTTC. This encodes CASSQELRGGFVRQYF.

The chain recombines TRBV5-5 with TRBJ2-5; 7 bases are a match to TRBD2. This CDR3 comprises 15 residues. J lost 3 bases, V lost 0 bases, and 5 bases had no gene match. Germline V gives CDR1 SGHKS, CDR2 YYEKEE (reference sequence). Here the CDR3 reads CASSLAGSGEETQYF. The CDR3 region has the DNA TGTGCCAGCAGCTTGGCCGGGAGCGGGGAAGAGACCCAGTACTTC.

This sequence joins TRBV5-1 and TRBJ1-1, with a possible D match to TRBD1 (5 bases). The germline V and J ends were trimmed by 4 bases and 4 bases, with 14 bases remaining between them. Germline V gene data show CDR1 as SGHRS and CDR2 as YFSETQ. This CDR3 is 14 amino acids long. The CDR3 DNA follows: TGCGCCAGCAGCCCGACACTCGGGGGCACTGAAGCTTTCTTT. Its protein is CASSPTLGGTEAFF.

This clone was observed a few times. The genes are TRBV5-6 and TRBJ1-6; D ambiguous. The CDR3 is 14 amino acids. The germline CDR1 and CDR2 sequences are SGHDT and YYEEEE. The V gene lost 0 bases and the J gene lost 7 bases, with 8 bases spanning the gap. CDR3 DNA sequence: TGTGCCAGCAGCTTGGTGGCAGGAAATTCACCCCTCCACTTT. Amino acids: CASSLVAGNSPLHF. Based on the CDR3 plus reference TRBV5-6 and TRBJ1-6, the full variable domain is DAGVTQSPTHLIKTRGQQVTLRCSPKSGHDTVSWYQQALGQGPQFIFQYYEEEERQRGNFPDRFSGHQFPNYSSELNVNALLLGDSALYLCASSLVAGNSPLHFGNGTRLTVT.

V usage is TRBV5-1 and J usage is TRBJ2-1; TRBD1 aligns across 8 bases. V dropped 2 bases and J dropped 6; count of bases not matched to a gene: 1. Germline CDR1 and CDR2: SGHRS and YFSETQ. This CDR3 comprises 13 residues. CDR3 region: CASSFQGANEQFF. The CDR3 DNA sequence: TGCGCCAGCAGCTTTCAGGGGGCCAATGAGCAGTTCTTC.

This chain joins TRBV19 and TRBJ1-1; tentatively, D is TRBD1 (6 bases). Germline V gives CDR1 LNHDA, CDR2 SQIVND (reference sequence). The CDR3 has 14 amino acids. V was shortened by 4 bases and J by 8 bases, with 17 bases between the two germline ends. CDR3 residues: CASSTDRQAAEAFF. CDR3 sequence (DNA): TGTGCCAGTAGTACAGATCGACAGGCAGCCGAAGCTTTCTTT. Full variable domain (outside the CDR3, taken from reference TRBV19 and TRBJ1-1): DGGITQSPKYLFRKEGQNVTLSCEQNLNHDAMYWYRQDPGQGLRLIYYSQIVNDFQKGDIAEGYSVSREKKESFPLTVTSAQKNPTAFYLCASSTDRQAAEAFFGQGTRLTVV.

The V call is TRBV24-1, the J call TRBJ1-4, with a possible D match to TRBD1 (5 bases). Trimming took off 4 bases at V and 7 bases at J, with 15 bases between the two ends. Per germline, CDR1 KGHDR and CDR2 SFDVKD. CDR3 length: 15 residues. CDR3 sequence reads: CATSDRDGGSEKLFF. CDR3 nucleotide sequence: TGTGCCACCAGTGACCGGGACGGAGGGAGTGAAAAACTGTTTTTT.